The sample holds one count of the clone carrying this TCR beta chain. The antigen is unknown. Trimming took 4 bases from V and 5 from J, leaving 13 bases between them. Germline V CDR1 and CDR2: MNHEY, SMNVEV (reference sequence). The CDR3 loop spans 14 amino acids. This entry is derived from a study of a mutant IDH1 vaccine in newly diagnosed glioma. In the study overall: Earlier therapy was either radiotherapy, temozolomide, or both, and most got both. Overall study findings and caveats: Apparently unrelated to pseudoprogression were changes in the top peripheral T cell clonotypes.

TCRdb's table, derived via immunoSEQ multiplex PCR, lists solely in-frame clones and lacks some. The sample yields approximately 100,000 clones, about 87% seen once. Time point specified: baseline, week 1 (first vaccination visit). The treatment is: pre-vaccination baseline after standard-of-care therapy. V is TRBV27 and J is TRBJ2-3; D might be TRBD1 (6 bases). The sequencing used PBMCs, collected from a glioma patient treated with radiotherapy, temozolomide or both. The receptor comes from a woman in her 50s with glioma. Here the CDR3 reads CASSSTGLIDTQYF. The CDR3 DNA reads TGTGCCAGCAGTTCAACAGGGTTAATAGATACGCAGTATTTT.